One and the same sample provided the 19 T cell receptor beta chains below, sequenced in a study of T cell repertoires in cytomegalovirus infection. Each CDR3 protein gets one entry after TCRdb re-called the reads with MiXCR. The table includes a few hundred thousand distinct CDR3 sequences, 12% to 15% detected once. Sequenced sample: PBMCs. These receptors all stem from a human donor in good health (CMV status not recorded). Some clones in this sample may be carry-over from other donors' samples.

CDR3 residues: CASSYTGRAHEQYF. The CDR3 nucleotides read TGTGCCAGCAGTTACACCGGGAGGGCCCACGAGCAGTACTTC. The chain recombines TRBV6-6 with TRBJ2-7, with 8 bases lining up with TRBD2. From germline, CDR1 is MNHNY and CDR2 SVGAGI (reference sequence). With V trimmed by 2 bases and J by 5 bases, 5 bases remained unmatched. This CDR3 is 14 amino acids long.

This clonotype has at least ten counts. The chain couples TRBV2 to TRBJ1-5; 8 bases fit TRBD1. In germline, CDR1 is SNHLY, CDR2 FYNNEI. V lost 5 bases, J lost 7 bases, and 1 base stayed unmatched. This CDR3 is built from 12 residues. DNA for the CDR3: TGTGCCAGCAGTACAGGGGGGCAGCCCCAGCATTTT. Its translation: CASSTGGQPQHF.

The chain joins TRBV24-1 to TRBJ2-5; TRBD2 matches at 10 bases. Looked up from germline, CDR1 is KGHDR and CDR2 is SFDVKD. J lost 5 bases, V lost 4 bases, and 6 bases had no gene match. This CDR3 has 15 residues. This chain's CDR3 is CATSDPSGRRETQYF. In DNA, the CDR3 is TGTGCCACCAGTGACCCTAGCGGGAGACGCGAGACCCAGTACTTC.

This clonotype has only a few counts. The chain combines TRBV7-3 with TRBJ2-2; D is unclear. V lost 2 bases and J lost 5, with 9 bases in between. The germline V gene encodes CDR1 SGHTA and CDR2 FQGTGA. There are 14 residues in the CDR3. CDR3 region: CASSLGVETGELFF. The CDR3 nucleotides read TGTGCCAGCAGCTTAGGAGTGGAGACCGGGGAGCTGTTTTTT. The variable domain in full, with the rest retrieved from reference TRBV7-3 and TRBJ2-2, is GAGVSQTPSNKVTEKGKYVELRCDPISGHTALYWYRQSLGQGPEFLIYFQGTGAADDSGLPNDRFFAVRPEGSVSTLKIQRTERGDSAVYLCASSLGVETGELFFGEGSRLTVL.

The V gene is TRBV20-1, the J gene TRBJ2-1; 7 positions match TRBD2. V dropped 3 bases and J dropped 2; count of bases not matched to a gene: 1. The CDR3 totals 13 residues. Germline V lookup: CDR1 DFQATT, CDR2 SNEGSKA (reference sequence). The CDR3 region has the DNA TGCAGTGCTAGGGGGGGGACCTACAATGAGCAGTTCTTC. Residues: CSARGGTYNEQFF.

The CDR3 region has the DNA TGTGCCAGCAGTTTACAGGGGGCCCGCGATGAAAAACTGTTTTTT. This sequence encodes CASSLQGARDEKLFF. The rearrangement links TRBV2 to TRBJ1-4, with 9 bases identical to TRBD1. This CDR3 comprises 15 residues. The trim removed 5 bases at V and 6 bases at J, leaving 7 bases unmatched. Germline V gives CDR1 SNHLY, CDR2 FYNNEI.

This clonotype has a count of ten or more. The chain employs TRBV7-2 and TRBJ1-5; a weak D match, TRBD1 (5 bases). The V and J ends lost 5 bases and 2 bases respectively, with 13 bases between them. Germline values: CDR1 SGHTA, CDR2 FQGNSA. This CDR3 has 15 amino acids. The CDR3 protein is CASSPGRWGNQPQHF. The CDR3 DNA is TGTGCCAGCAGCCCGGGACGGTGGGGCAATCAGCCCCAGCATTTT.

The chain couples TRBV24-1 to TRBJ2-5; 7 bases are shared with TRBD1. This CDR3 has 15 amino acids. CDR1 is KGHDR and CDR2 is SFDVKD in the germline V gene. After removal of 3 bases from V and 1 base from J, the junction contained 4 bases not matched to a gene. Here the CDR3 reads CATSDGQAFQETQYF. The CDR3 bases are TGTGCCACCAGTGATGGACAGGCTTTCCAAGAGACCCAGTACTTC.

This clonotype was seen more than once but under ten times. This chain joins TRBV4-2 and TRBJ1-4, with D possibly matching TRBD1 (5 bases). V was shortened by 0 bases and J by 1 base, with 21 bases between the two germline ends. This CDR3 contains 20 residues. Germline V gene sequence: CDR1 LGHNA, CDR2 YNFKEQ. The CDR3 here is CASSQDAAWGYRRTNEKLFF. Here the CDR3 DNA reads TGTGCCAGCAGCCAAGACGCGGCGTGGGGGTATAGAAGAACTAATGAAAAACTGTTTTTT.

The chain has TRBV29-1 and TRBJ2-5; possible D gene TRBD1, 7 bases. V was cut by 7 bases and J by 6 bases, with 21 bases left in between. The CDR3 spans 14 residues. Germline V lookup: CDR1 SQVTM, CDR2 ANQGSEA. CDR3 DNA sequence: TGCAGCGGCGCGGGGCCTTCAGGGGGAAAGACCCAGTACTTC. Its translation is CSGAGPSGGKTQYF.

At least ten counts were recorded for this clonotype. The chain employs TRBV11-3 and TRBJ1-5; D may be TRBD1 (5 bases). Germline-derived CDR1 and CDR2 are SGHNT and YENEEA. V was pared by 5 bases and J by 3 bases, with 14 bases between. This CDR3 contains 15 residues. The CDR3 region has the DNA TGTGCCAGCAGCCCTGGGGGGGACCACAATCAGCCCCAGCATTTT. This translates into CASSPGGDHNQPQHF.

The chain couples TRBV6-2 or TRBV6-3 to TRBJ2-7; 10 bases fit TRBD2. Unmatched junction bases numbered 10, after V lost 8 bases and J lost 3 bases. The germline V gene has CDR1 MNHEY and CDR2 SVGEGT. This CDR3 has 15 residues. The DNA for the CDR3 is TGTGCCAGCCGGTCGAGCGGGAGGGCCTTCTACGAGCAGTACTTC. Its protein product is CASRSSGRAFYEQYF.

In its sample, this clonotype was seen many times. The chain employs TRBV7-9 and TRBJ1-2; D possibly corresponds to TRBD1 (6 bases). The ends were cut back, 7 bases at V and 8 bases at J, with 17 bases in the middle. Germline V lookup: CDR1 SEHNR, CDR2 FQNEAQ (reference sequence). The length of the CDR3 is 13 residues. The CDR3 region has the DNA TGTGCCAGCACCCTCGACAGGCCCGAGGGCTACACCTTC. This codes for CASTLDRPEGYTF.

This clonotype showed up just a few times. This chain joins TRBV29-1 and TRBJ2-1; no clear D. Germline V gene sequence: CDR1 SQVTM, CDR2 ANQGSEA. V lost 3 bases and J 0 bases, leaving 12 bases between the germline ends. The CDR3 has 15 residues. CDR3 sequence reads: CSVDRLFSSYNEQFF. The CDR3 DNA is TGCAGCGTTGATCGTCTTTTTAGCTCCTACAATGAGCAGTTCTTC.

This clonotype was recorded many times. The DNA of the CDR3 is TGCGCCAGCCGTGAAGAATCGGCTAACTATGGCTACACCTTC. It codes for CASREESANYGYTF. V usage is TRBV5-1 and J usage is TRBJ1-2; D gene ambiguous. The CDR3 runs 14 residues. Germline V lookup: CDR1 SGHRS, CDR2 YFSETQ. The ends were cut back, 7 bases at V and 0 bases at J, with 13 bases in the middle.

The chain has TRBV7-9 and TRBJ2-7; D is possibly TRBD2 (6 bases). The CDR3 runs to 16 residues. Trimming removed 3 bases from V and 3 bases from J, with 18 bases in between. The germline V gene encodes CDR1 SEHNR and CDR2 FQNEAQ (reference sequence). CDR3 sequence reads: CASSFPVSSGNYEQYF. In DNA form, the CDR3 reads TGTGCCAGCAGCTTCCCCGTGAGTAGCGGTAACTACGAGCAGTACTTC.

V usage is TRBV28 and J usage is TRBJ2-3; 10 bases are shared with TRBD1. This CDR3 has 16 amino acids. With V trimmed by 2 bases and J by 4 bases, 6 bases remained unmatched. The germline gives CDR1 MDHEN, CDR2 SYDVKM. The CDR3 here is CASSLQGTGESDTQYF. CDR3 in DNA: TGTGCCAGCAGTTTACAGGGGACAGGGGAATCAGATACGCAGTATTTT.

Details on this clonotype: A much larger clone lies one base from this, so it may be a read error. The V call is TRBV5-4, the J call TRBJ2-3; D not certain. Germline CDR1 SGHNT, CDR2 YYREEE (reference sequence). V was shortened by 0 bases and J by 6 bases, with 5 bases between the two germline ends. The CDR3 sequence is 12 residues long. CDR3 region: CASSLGSDTQYF. CDR3 nucleotides: TGTGCCAGCAGCTTGGGGTCGGATACGCAGTATTTT.

This clonotype was seen at least ten times. The chain joins TRBV7-2 to TRBJ2-1; no firm D call. V was pared by 5 bases and J by 4 bases, with 12 bases between. This CDR3 has 14 residues. Germline V gene data show CDR1 as SGHTA and CDR2 as FQGNSA. CDR3 residues: CASSQSVGYNEQFF. CDR3 DNA sequence: TGTGCCAGCAGCCAAAGCGTGGGGTACAATGAGCAGTTCTTC.